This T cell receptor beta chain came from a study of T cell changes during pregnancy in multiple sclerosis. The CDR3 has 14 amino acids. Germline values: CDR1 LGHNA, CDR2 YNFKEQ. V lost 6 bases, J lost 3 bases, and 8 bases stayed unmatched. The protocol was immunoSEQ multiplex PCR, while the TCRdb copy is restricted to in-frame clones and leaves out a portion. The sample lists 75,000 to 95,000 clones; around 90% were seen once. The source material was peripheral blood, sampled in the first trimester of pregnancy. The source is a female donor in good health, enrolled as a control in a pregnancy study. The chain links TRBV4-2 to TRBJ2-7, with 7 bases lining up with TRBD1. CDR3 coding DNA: TGTGCCAGCAGTGCCCGGCAGGGGGTCTACGAGCAGTACTTC. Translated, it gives CASSARQGVYEQYF.